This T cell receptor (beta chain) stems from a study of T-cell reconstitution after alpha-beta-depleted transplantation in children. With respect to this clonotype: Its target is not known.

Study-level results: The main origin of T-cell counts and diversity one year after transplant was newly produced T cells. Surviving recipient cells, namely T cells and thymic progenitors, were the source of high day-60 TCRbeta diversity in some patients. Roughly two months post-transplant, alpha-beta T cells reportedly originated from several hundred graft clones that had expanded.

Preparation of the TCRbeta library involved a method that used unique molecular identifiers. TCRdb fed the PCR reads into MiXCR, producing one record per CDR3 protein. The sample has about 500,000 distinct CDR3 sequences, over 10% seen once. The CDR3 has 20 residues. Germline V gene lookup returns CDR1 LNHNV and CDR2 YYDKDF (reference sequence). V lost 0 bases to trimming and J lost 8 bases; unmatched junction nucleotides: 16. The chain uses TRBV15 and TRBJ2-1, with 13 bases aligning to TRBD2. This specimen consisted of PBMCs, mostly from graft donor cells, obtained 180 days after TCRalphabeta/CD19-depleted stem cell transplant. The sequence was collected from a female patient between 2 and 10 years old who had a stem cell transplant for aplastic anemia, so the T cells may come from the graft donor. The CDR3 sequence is CATSRDVPYRTSGRVYEQFF. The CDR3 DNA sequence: TGTGCCACCAGCAGAGATGTCCCCTACAGGACTAGCGGGAGAGTCTATGAGCAGTTCTTC.